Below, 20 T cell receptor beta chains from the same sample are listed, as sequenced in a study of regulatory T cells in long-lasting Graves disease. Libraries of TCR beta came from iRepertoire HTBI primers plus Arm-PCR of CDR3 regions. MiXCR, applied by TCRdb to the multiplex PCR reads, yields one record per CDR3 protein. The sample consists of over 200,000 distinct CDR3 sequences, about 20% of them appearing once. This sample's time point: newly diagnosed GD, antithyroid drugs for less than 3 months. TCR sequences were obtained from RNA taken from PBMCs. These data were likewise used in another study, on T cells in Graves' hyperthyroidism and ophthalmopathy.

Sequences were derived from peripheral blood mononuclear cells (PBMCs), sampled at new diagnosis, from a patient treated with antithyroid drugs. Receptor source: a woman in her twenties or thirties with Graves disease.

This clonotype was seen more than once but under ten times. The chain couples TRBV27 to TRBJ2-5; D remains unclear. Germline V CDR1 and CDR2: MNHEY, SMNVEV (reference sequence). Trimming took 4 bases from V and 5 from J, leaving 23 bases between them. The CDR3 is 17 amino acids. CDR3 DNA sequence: TGTGCCAGCAGTTCCATTCTCCAGCCTGGGAATGAGGAGACCCAGTACTTC. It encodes CASSSILQPGNEETQYF.

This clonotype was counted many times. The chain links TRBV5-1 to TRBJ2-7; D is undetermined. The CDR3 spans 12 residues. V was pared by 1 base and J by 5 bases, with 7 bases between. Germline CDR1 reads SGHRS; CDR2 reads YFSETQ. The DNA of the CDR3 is TGCGCCAGCAGCTTGTACAGTAACGAGCAGTACTTC. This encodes CASSLYSNEQYF.

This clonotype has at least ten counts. The CDR3 spells CASSLIQEKLFF. In DNA, the CDR3 is TGTGCCAGCAGCTTAATACAGGAAAAACTGTTTTTT. The chain carries TRBV7-2 and TRBJ1-4; D call uncertain. The V end lost 2 bases, the J end lost 8 bases, and 6 bases lay between the germline ends. There are 12 residues in the CDR3. CDR1 is SGHTA and CDR2 is FQGNSA in the germline V gene.

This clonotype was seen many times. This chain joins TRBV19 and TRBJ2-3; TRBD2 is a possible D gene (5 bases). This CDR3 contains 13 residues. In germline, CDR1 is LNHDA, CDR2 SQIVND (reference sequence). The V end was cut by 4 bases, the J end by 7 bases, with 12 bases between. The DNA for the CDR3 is TGTGCCAGTAGTAACGGGGTCTCCAATACGCAGTATTTT. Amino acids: CASSNGVSNTQYF. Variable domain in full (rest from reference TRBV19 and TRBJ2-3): DGGITQSPKYLFRKEGQNVTLSCEQNLNHDAMYWYRQDPGQGLRLIYYSQIVNDFQKGDIAEGYSVSREKKESFPLTVTSAQKNPTAFYLCASSNGVSNTQYFGPGTRLTVL.

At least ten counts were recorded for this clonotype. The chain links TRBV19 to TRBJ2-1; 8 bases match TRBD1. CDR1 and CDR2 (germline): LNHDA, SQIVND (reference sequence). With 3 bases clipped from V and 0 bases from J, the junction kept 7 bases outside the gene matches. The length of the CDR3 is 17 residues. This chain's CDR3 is CASSIDRGQSSYNEQFF. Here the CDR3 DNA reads TGTGCCAGTAGTATTGACAGGGGCCAAAGCTCCTACAATGAGCAGTTCTTC.

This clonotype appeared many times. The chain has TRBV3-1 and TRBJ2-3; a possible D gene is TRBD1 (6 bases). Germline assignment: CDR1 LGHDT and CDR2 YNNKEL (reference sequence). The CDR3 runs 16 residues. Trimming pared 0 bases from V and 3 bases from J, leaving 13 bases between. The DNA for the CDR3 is TGTGCCAGCAGCCAAGAGAACAGGGTGAGGACAGATACGCAGTATTTT. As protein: CASSQENRVRTDTQYF.

In DNA form, the CDR3 reads TGTGCCAGCAGCACCCGACAGGAACCCTCCTATAATTCACCCCTCCACTTT. It translates to CASSTRQEPSYNSPLHF. The chain has TRBV13 and TRBJ1-6; D possibly corresponds to TRBD1 (6 bases). This CDR3 comprises 17 residues. Germline V lookup: CDR1 PRHDT, CDR2 FYEKMQ (reference sequence). Trimming stripped 5 bases from V and 0 bases from J, with 14 bases between.

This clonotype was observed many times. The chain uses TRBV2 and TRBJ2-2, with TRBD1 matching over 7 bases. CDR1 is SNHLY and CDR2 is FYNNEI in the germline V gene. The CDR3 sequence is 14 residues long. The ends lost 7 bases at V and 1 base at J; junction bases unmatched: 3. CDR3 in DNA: TGTGCCAGCATGAGGACAGGGAACACCGGGGAGCTGTTTTTT. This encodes CASMRTGNTGELFF.

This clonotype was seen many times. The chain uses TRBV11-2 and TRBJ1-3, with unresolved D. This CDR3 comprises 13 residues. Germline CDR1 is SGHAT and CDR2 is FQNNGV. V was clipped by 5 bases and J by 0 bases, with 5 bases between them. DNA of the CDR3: TGTGCCAGCAGCCATACCTCTGGAAACACCATATATTTT. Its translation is CASSHTSGNTIYF.

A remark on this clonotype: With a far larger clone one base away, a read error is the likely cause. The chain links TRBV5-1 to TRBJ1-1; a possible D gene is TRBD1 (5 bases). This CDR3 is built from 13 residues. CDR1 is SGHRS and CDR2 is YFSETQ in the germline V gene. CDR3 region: CASSQDFWGEASF. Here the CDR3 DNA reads TGCGCCAGCAGCCAAGATTTTTGGGGCGAAGCTTCCTTT.

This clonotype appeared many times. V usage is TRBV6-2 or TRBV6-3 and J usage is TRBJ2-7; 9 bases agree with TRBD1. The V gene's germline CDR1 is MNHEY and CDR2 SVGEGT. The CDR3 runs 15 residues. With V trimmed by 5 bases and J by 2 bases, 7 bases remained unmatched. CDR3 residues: CASSDGTGSTYEQYF. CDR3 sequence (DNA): TGTGCCAGCAGTGACGGGACAGGGTCTACCTACGAGCAGTACTTC.

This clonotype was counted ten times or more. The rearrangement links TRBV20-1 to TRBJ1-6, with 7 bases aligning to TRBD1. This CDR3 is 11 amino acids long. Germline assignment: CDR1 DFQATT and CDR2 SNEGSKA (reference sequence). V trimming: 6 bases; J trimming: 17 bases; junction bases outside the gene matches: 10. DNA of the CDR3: TGCAGTGCAAGCACAGGGGTCCCCGTCCACTTT. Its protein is CSASTGVPVHF.

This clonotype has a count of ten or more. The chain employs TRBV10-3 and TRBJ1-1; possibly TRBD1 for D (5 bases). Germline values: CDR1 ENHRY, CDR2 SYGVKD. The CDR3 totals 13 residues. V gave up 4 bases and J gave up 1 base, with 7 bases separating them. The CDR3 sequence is CAISGQTNTEAFF. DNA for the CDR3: TGTGCCATCAGTGGACAGACGAACACTGAAGCTTTCTTT.

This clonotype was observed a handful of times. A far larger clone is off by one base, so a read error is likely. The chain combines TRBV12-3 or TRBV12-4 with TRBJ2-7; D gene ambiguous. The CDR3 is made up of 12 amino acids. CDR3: CAGSFNSYEQYF. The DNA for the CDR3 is TGTGCCGGCAGTTTTAACTCCTACGAGCAGTACTTC.

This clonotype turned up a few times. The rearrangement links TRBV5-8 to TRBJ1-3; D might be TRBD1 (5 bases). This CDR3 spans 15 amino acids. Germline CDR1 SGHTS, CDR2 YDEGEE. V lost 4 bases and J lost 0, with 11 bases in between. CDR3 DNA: TGTGCCAGCAGCCCGGGGCAATTCTCTGGAAACACCATATATTTT. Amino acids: CASSPGQFSGNTIYF. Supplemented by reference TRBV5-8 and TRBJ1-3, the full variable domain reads EAGVTQSPTHLIKTRGQQATLRCSPISGHTSVYWYQQALGLGLQFLLWYDEGEERNRGNFPPRFSGRQFPNYSSELNVNALELEDSALYLCASSPGQFSGNTIYFGEGSWLTVV.

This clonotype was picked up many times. In nucleotides, the CDR3 is TGTGCCAGCAGGAACCCCTCCAGGACAGGGAACACCGGGGAGCTGTTTTTT. Its translation is CASRNPSRTGNTGELFF. The V and J genes are TRBV12-3 or TRBV12-4 and TRBJ2-2; 7 bases are a match to TRBD1. The CDR3 is made up of 17 amino acids. V gave up 6 bases and J gave up 1 base; unmatched junction bases: 11.

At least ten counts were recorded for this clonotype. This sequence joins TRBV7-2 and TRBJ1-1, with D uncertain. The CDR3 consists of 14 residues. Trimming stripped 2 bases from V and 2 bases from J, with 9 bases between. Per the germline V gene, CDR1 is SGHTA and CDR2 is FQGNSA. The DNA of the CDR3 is TGTGCCAGCAGCTTAAGGGCGGATAACACTGAAGCTTTCTTT. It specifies CASSLRADNTEAFF.

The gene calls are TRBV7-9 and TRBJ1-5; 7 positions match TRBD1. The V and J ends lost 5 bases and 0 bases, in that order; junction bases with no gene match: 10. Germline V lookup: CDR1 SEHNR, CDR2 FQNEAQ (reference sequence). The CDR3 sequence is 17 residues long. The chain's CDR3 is CASSPGAGTASNQPQHF. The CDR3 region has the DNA TGTGCCAGCAGCCCCGGCGCCGGGACAGCTAGCAATCAGCCCCAGCATTTT. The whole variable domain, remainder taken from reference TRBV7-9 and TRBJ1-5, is DTGVSQNPRHKITKRGQNVTFRCDPISEHNRLYWYRQTLGQGPEFLTYFQNEAQLEKSRLLSDRFSAERPKGSFSTLEIQRTEQGDSAMYLCASSPGAGTASNQPQHFGDGTRLSIL.

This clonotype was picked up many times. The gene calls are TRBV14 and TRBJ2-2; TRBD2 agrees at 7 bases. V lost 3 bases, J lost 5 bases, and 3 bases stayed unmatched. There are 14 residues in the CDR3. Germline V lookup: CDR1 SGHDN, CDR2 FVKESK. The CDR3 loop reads CASSQTGGTGELFF. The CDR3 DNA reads TGTGCCAGCAGCCAGACCGGGGGGACCGGGGAGCTGTTTTTT. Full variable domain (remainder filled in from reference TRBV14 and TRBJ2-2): EAGVTQFPSHSVIEKGQTVTLRCDPISGHDNLYWYRRVMGKEIKFLLHFVKESKQDESGMPNNRFLAERTGGTYSTLKVQPAELEDSGVYFCASSQTGGTGELFFGEGSRLTVL.

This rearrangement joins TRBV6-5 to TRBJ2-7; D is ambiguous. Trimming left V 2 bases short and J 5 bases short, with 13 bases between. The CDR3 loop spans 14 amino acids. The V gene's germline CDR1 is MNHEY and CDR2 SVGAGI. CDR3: CASSYLTSGDEQYF. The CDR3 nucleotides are TGTGCCAGCAGTTACCTCACGTCTGGGGACGAGCAGTACTTC.